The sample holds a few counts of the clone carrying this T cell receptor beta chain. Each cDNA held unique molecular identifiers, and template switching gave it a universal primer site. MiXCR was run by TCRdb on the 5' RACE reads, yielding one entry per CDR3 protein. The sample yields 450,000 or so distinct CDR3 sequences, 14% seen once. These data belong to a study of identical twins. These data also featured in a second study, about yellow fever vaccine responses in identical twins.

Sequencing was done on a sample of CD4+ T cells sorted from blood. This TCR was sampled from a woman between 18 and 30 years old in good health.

CDR3 residues: CASSSRQGYEQYF. CDR3 nucleotides: TGTGCCAGCAGTTCCCGACAGGGCTACGAGCAGTACTTC. The chain uses TRBV6-5 and TRBJ2-7, with 7 bases fitting TRBD1. V shed 4 bases, J shed 3 bases, and the junction held 3 bases outside the gene matches. The V gene's germline CDR1 is MNHEY and CDR2 SVGAGI. The CDR3 is made up of 13 amino acids.